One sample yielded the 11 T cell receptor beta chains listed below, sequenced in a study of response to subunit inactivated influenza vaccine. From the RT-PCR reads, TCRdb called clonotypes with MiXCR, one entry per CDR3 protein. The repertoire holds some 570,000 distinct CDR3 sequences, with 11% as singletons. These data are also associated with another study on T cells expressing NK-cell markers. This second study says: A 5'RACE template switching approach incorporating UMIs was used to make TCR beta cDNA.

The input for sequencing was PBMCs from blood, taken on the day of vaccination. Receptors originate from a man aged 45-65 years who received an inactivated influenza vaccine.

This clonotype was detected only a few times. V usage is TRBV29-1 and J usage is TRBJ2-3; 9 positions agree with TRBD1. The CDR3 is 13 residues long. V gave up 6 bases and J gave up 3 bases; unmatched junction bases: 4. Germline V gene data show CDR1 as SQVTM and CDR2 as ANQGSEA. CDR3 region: CSVQGAPTDTQYF. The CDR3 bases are TGCAGCGTACAGGGGGCTCCGACAGATACGCAGTATTTT.

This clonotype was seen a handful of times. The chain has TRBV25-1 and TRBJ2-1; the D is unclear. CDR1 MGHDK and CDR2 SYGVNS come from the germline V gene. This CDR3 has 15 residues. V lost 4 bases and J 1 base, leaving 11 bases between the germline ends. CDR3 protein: CASSALGPSYNEQFF. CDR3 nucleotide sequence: TGTGCCAGCAGTGCCCTCGGCCCTTCCTACAATGAGCAGTTCTTC.

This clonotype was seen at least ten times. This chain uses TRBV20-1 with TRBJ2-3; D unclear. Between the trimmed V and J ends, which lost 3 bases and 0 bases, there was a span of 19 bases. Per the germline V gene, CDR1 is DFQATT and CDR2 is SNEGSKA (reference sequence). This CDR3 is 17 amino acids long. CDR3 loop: CSASPIGPHSSTDTQYF. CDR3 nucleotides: TGCAGTGCTAGTCCTATCGGGCCCCACTCTAGCACAGATACGCAGTATTTT.

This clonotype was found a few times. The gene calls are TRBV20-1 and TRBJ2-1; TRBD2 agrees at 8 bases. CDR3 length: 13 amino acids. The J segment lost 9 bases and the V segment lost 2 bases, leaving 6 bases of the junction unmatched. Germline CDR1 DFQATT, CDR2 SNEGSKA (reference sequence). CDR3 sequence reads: CSARTGGVSEQFF. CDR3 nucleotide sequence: TGCAGTGCTAGAACCGGGGGGGTTAGTGAGCAGTTCTTC.

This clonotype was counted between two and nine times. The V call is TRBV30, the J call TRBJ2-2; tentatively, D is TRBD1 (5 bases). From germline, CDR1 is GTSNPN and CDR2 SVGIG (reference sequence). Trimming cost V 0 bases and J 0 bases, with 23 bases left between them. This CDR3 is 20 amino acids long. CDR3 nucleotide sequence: TGTGCCTGGAGTGTAACAGGCTGGGGTGTCGAAAGGGCGAACACCGGGGAGCTGTTTTTT. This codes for CAWSVTGWGVERANTGELFF.

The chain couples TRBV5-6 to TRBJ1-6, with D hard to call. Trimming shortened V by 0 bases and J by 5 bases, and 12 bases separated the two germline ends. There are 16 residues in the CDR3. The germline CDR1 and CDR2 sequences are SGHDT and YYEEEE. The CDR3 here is CASSLAGSADNSPLHF. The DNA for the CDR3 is TGTGCCAGCAGCTTGGCCGGTTCAGCAGATAATTCACCCCTCCACTTT.

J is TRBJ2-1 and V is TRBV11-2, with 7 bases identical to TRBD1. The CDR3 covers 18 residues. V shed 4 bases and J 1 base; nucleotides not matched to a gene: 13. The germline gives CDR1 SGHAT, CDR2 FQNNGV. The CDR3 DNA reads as TGTGCCAGCAGCTACCGGGACAGTATAGAAACTTCCTACAATGAGCAGTTCTTC. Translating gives CASSYRDSIETSYNEQFF.

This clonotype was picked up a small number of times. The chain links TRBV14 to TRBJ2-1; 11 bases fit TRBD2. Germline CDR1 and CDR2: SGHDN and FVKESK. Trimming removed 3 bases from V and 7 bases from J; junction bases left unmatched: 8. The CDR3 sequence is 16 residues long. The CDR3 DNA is TGTGCCAGCAGCCAGGTCATAGCGGGAGGGTTTAATGAGCAGTTCTTC. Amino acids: CASSQVIAGGFNEQFF.

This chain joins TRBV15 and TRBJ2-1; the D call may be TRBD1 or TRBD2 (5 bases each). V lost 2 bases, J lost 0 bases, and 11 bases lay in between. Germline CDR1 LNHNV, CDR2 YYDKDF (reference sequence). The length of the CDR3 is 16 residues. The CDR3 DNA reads TGTGCCACCAGCAGAAACCGGGACCCCTCCTACAATGAGCAGTTCTTC. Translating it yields CATSRNRDPSYNEQFF.

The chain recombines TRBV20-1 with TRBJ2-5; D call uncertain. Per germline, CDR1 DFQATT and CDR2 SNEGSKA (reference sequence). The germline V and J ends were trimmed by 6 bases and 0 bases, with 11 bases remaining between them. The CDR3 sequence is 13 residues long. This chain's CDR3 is CSATRTDQETQYF. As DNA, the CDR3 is TGCAGTGCCACGCGGACGGACCAAGAGACCCAGTACTTC.

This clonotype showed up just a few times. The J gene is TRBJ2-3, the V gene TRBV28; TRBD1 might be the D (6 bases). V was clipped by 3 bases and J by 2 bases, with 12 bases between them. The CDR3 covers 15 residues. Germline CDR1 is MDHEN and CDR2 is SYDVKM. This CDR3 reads CASSFLAGATDTQYF. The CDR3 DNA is TGTGCCAGCAGTTTCCTAGCAGGGGCCACAGATACGCAGTATTTT.